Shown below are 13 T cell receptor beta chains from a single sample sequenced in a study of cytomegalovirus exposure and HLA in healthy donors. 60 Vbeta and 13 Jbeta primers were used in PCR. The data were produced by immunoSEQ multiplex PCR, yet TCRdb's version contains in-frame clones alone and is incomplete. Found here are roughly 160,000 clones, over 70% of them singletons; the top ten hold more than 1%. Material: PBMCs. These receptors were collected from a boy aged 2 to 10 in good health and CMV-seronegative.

The CDR3 spells CASSSQGTISSGYTF. As DNA, the CDR3 is TGTGCCAGCAGCTCACAAGGGACAATCTCAAGTGGCTACACCTTC. This chain joins TRBV7-2 and TRBJ1-2; D possibly corresponds to TRBD1 (6 bases). The ends were cut back, 4 bases at V and 7 bases at J, with 19 bases in the middle. Looked up from germline, CDR1 is SGHTA and CDR2 is FQGNSA. CDR3 length: 15 amino acids.

The CDR3 DNA sequence: TGTGCCAGCGCGGCCGGAGGGAATCAGCCCCAGCATTTT. This sequence encodes CASAAGGNQPQHF. V is TRBV2 and J is TRBJ1-5; D remains ambiguous. The CDR3 spans 13 residues. The V end lost 8 bases, the J end lost 4 bases, and 12 bases lay between the germline ends. From germline, CDR1 is SNHLY and CDR2 FYNNEI.

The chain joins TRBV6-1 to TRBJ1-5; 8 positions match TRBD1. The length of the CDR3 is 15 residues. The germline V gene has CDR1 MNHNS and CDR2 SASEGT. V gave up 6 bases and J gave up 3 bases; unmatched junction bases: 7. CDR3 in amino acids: CASRADRALNQPQHF. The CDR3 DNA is TGTGCCAGCAGGGCGGACAGGGCACTCAATCAGCCCCAGCATTTT.

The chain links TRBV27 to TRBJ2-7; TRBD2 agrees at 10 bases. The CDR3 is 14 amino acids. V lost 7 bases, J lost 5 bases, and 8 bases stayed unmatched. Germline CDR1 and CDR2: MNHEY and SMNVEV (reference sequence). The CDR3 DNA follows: TGTGCCAGCAACCAAGCGGGAGGGCTGAACGAGCAGTACTTC. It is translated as CASNQAGGLNEQYF.

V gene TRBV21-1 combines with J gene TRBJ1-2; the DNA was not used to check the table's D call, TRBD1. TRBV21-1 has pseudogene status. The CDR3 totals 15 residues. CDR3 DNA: TGTGCCAGCAGCAAACGAGACAGGCCTAACTATGGCTACACCTTC. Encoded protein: CASSKRDRPNYGYTF.

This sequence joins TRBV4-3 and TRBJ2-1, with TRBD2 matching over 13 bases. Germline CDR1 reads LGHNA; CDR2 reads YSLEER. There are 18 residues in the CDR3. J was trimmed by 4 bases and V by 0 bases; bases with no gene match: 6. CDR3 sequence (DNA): TGCGCCAGCAGCCAAGATGGACTAGCGGGAGACAAATACAATGAGCAGTTCTTC. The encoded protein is CASSQDGLAGDKYNEQFF.

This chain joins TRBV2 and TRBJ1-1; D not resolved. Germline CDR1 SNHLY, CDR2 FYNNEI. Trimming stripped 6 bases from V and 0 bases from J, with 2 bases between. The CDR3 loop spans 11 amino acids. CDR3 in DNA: TGTGCCAGCAGCATGAACACTGAAGCTTTCTTT. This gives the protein CASSMNTEAFF.

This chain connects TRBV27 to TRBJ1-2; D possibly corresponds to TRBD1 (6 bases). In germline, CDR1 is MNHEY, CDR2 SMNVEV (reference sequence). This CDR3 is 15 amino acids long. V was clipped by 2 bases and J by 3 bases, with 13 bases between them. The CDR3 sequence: CASSLGGQGYYGYTF. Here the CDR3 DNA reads TGTGCCAGCAGTTTAGGGGGCCAGGGCTACTATGGCTACACCTTC.

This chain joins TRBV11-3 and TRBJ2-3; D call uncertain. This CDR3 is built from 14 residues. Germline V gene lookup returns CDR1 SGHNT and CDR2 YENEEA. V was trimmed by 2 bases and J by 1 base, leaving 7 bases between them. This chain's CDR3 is CASSLMSGTDTQYF. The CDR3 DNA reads TGTGCCAGCAGCTTAATGTCAGGCACAGATACGCAGTATTTT.

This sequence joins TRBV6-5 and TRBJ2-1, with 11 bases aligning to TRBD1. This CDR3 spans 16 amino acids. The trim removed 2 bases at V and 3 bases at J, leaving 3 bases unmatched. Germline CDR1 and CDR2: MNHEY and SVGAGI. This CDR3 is CASSYEGTGGYNEQFF. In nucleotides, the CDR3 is TGTGCCAGCAGTTACGAGGGGACAGGGGGCTACAATGAGCAGTTCTTC.

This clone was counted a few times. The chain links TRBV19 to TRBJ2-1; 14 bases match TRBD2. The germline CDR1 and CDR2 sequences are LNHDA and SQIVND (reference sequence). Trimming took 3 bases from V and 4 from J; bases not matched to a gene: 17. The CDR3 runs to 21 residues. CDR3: CASSIPGTSGSSTQLYNEQFF. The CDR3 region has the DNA TGTGCCAGTAGTATCCCCGGGACTAGCGGGAGTTCGACACAACTATACAATGAGCAGTTCTTC.

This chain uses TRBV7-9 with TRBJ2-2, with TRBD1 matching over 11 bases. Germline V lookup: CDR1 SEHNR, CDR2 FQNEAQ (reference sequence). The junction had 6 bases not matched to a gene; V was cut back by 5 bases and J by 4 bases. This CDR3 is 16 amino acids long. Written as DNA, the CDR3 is TGTGCCAGCAGCCGGGACAGGGGGTCGGGCACCGGGGAGCTGTTTTTT. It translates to CASSRDRGSGTGELFF. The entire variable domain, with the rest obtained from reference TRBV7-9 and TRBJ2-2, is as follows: DTGVSQNPRHKITKRGQNVTFRCDPISEHNRLYWYRQTLGQGPEFLTYFQNEAQLEKSRLLSDRFSAERPKGSFSTLEIQRTEQGDSAMYLCASSRDRGSGTGELFFGEGSRLTVL.

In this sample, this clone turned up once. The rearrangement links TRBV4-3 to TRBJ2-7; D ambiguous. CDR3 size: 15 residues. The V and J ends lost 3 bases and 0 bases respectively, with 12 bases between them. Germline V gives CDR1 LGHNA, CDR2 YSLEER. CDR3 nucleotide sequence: TGCGCCAGCAGCCAGGAGACGGTACCCTCCTACGAGCAGTACTTC. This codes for CASSQETVPSYEQYF.